These 21 T cell receptor beta chains came from one sample sequenced in a study of T cell responses to AZD1222 COVID-19 vaccine. The method was immunoSEQ multiplex PCR; TCRdb's version includes in-frame clones alone and lacks a portion of them. The data show over 100,000 clones, with approximately 91% seen just once and roughly 0.98% held by the top ten. The sample in question was peripheral blood, obtained 28 days after the second AZD1222 dose. These receptors came from an adult who received the AZD1222 COVID-19 vaccine.

The chain employs TRBV30 and TRBJ1-5, with 8 bases matching TRBD1. Germline trimming cut 3 bases from V and 2 bases from J; bases unmatched to any gene: 3. The germline gives CDR1 GTSNPN, CDR2 SVGIG (reference sequence). The CDR3 runs to 14 residues. The CDR3 nucleotides are TGTGCCTGGAGCTGGGGACAGGGCAATCAGCCCCAGCATTTT. As protein: CAWSWGQGNQPQHF.

The V gene is TRBV12-3 or TRBV12-4, the J gene TRBJ2-7; weak D call: TRBD1 (5 bases). Trimming stripped 6 bases from V and 4 bases from J, with 10 bases between. This CDR3 contains 12 residues. As DNA, the CDR3 is TGTGCCAGCAGCAGACAGTATTACGAGCAGTACTTC. Protein sequence: CASSRQYYEQYF.

This clone was seen only once. The rearrangement uses TRBV7-3 and TRBJ2-1; 15 positions match TRBD2. Looked up from germline, CDR1 is SGHTA and CDR2 is FQGTGA. This CDR3 comprises 19 residues. The V segment lost 5 bases and the J segment 6 bases; nucleotides outside the gene matches: 14. The CDR3 loop is CASSPGLAGGRGMGNEQFF. The CDR3 region has the DNA TGTGCCAGCAGCCCGGGACTAGCGGGAGGTCGCGGGATGGGCAATGAGCAGTTCTTC.

The genes are TRBV2 and TRBJ2-7; TRBD2 agrees at 8 bases. The CDR3 spans 14 residues. Germline V gene sequence: CDR1 SNHLY, CDR2 FYNNEI. V dropped 6 bases and J dropped 5; count of bases not matched to a gene: 9. The CDR3 nucleotides read TGTGCCAGCAGATTAGCGGGAAGTAGCAACGAGCAGTACTTC. Translated: CASRLAGSSNEQYF.

The J gene is TRBJ1-1, the V gene TRBV3-1 (or the pseudogene TRBV3-2); maybe TRBD1 (5 bases). Trimming took 1 base from V and 4 from J, leaving 10 bases between them. CDR3 length: 14 amino acids. Per germline, CDR1 LGHDT and CDR2 YNNKEL (reference sequence). The CDR3 here is CASSQGGRATEAFF. In DNA, the CDR3 is TGTGCCAGCAGCCAAGGTGGCAGGGCCACTGAAGCTTTCTTT.

This clone was picked up one time. The chain has TRBV19 and TRBJ1-5; D ambiguous. The length of the CDR3 is 13 residues. Trimming took 8 bases from V and 9 from J, leaving 17 bases between them. CDR1 and CDR2 from the germline V gene are LNHDA and SQIVND (reference sequence). The CDR3 DNA reads TGTGCCAGTCGTTCGGGAACCACGGGGCCCCAGCATTTT. Protein product: CASRSGTTGPQHF.

CDR3 DNA sequence: TGCGCCAGCAGCCTATATGGGGGAATAGCGAATGGGGAGAATGGCTACACCTTC. Translation: CASSLYGGIANGENGYTF. This chain uses TRBV5-1 with TRBJ1-2; D possibly corresponds to TRBD1 (5 bases). CDR1 and CDR2 from the germline V gene are SGHRS and YFSETQ. The CDR3 contains 18 residues. With 4 bases removed from V and 6 bases from J, the gap between germline ends came to 28 bases.

The chain uses TRBV4-2 and TRBJ2-1, with D perhaps being TRBD1 or TRBD2 (6 bases each). Trimming removed 0 bases from V and 2 bases from J, with 11 bases in between. CDR1 is LGHNA and CDR2 is YNFKEQ in the germline V gene. The CDR3 length is 16 residues. DNA of the CDR3: TGTGCCAGCAGCCAAGACAATAGGGGGGCCTACAATGAGCAGTTCTTC. Its protein is CASSQDNRGAYNEQFF.

The chain carries TRBV6-5 and TRBJ1-2; 8 positions match TRBD1. This CDR3 is built from 14 residues. From germline, CDR1 is MNHEY and CDR2 SVGAGI. V gave up 2 bases and J gave up 6 bases; unmatched junction bases: 5. This CDR3 is CASSYRTGRNGYTF. The CDR3 region has the DNA TGTGCCAGCAGTTACCGGACAGGGAGGAATGGCTACACCTTC.

This clone was picked up a small number of times. The chain has TRBV11-2 and TRBJ1-2, with 7 bases aligning to TRBD1. Per the germline V gene, CDR1 is SGHAT and CDR2 is FQNNGV. J gave up 7 bases and V 1 base, and 3 bases lay outside the gene matches. The CDR3 loop spans 13 amino acids. The CDR3 loop is CASSLGQGSGYTF. The CDR3, as DNA: TGTGCCAGCAGCTTAGGACAGGGTAGTGGCTACACCTTC. Drawing the rest from reference TRBV11-2 and TRBJ1-2, the complete variable domain is EAGVAQSPRYKIIEKRQSVAFWCNPISGHATLYWYQQILGQGPKLLIQFQNNGVVDDSQLPKDRFSAERLKGVDSTLKIQPAKLEDSAVYLCASSLGQGSGYTFGSGTRLTVV.

The chain recombines TRBV5-5 with TRBJ2-7, with D possibly TRBD2 on 6 matching bases. Deletions cut 1 base from V and 3 bases from J, with 14 bases between. The CDR3 sequence is 15 residues long. CDR1 is SGHKS, CDR2 YYEKEE, per germline (reference sequence). The CDR3 DNA sequence: TGTGCCAGCAGCTTGACTTGGGGGGTAGGCTACGAGCAGTACTTC. Translation: CASSLTWGVGYEQYF.

The chain joins TRBV12-5 to TRBJ1-3; D remains ambiguous. Germline V CDR1 and CDR2: LGHNT, FRNRAP. V lost 1 base, J lost 5 bases, and 6 bases lay in between. The CDR3 totals 13 residues. The CDR3 DNA follows: TGTGCTAGTGGTTTGGGTGGGAGAAACACCATATATTTT. Its translation: CASGLGGRNTIYF. Full variable domain (rest looked up from reference TRBV12-5 and TRBJ1-3): DARVTQTPRHKVTEMGQEVTMRCQPILGHNTVFWYRQTMMQGLELLAYFRNRAPLDDSGMPKDRFSAEMPDATLATLKIQPSEPRDSAVYFCASGLGGRNTIYFGEGSWLTVV.

This rearrangement joins TRBV4-2 to TRBJ2-1, with TRBD2 identical over 8 bases. Germline V gene data show CDR1 as LGHNA and CDR2 as YNFKEQ. The CDR3 sequence is 18 residues long. J lost 2 bases, V lost 5 bases, and 14 bases had no gene match. In nucleotides, the CDR3 is TGTGCCAGCAGCAACAGGGCTTACGGTAGCGGGACCTACAATGAGCAGTTCTTC. Translated: CASSNRAYGSGTYNEQFF.

CDR3 residues: CASSATGSTNTIYF. Written as DNA, the CDR3 is TGTGCCAGCAGTGCCACAGGGTCTACGAACACCATATATTTT. V usage is TRBV2 and J usage is TRBJ1-3, with D possibly matching TRBD1 (6 bases). The germline gives CDR1 SNHLY, CDR2 FYNNEI. The CDR3 covers 14 residues. V gave up 4 bases and J gave up 7 bases, with 14 bases separating them.

The chain has TRBV3-1 (or the pseudogene TRBV3-2) and TRBJ2-7, with 7 bases lining up with TRBD2. Trimming at V came to 2 bases and at J to 6 bases, leaving 7 bases not matched to a gene. This CDR3 is 14 amino acids long. The germline V gene encodes CDR1 LGHDT and CDR2 YNNKEL (reference sequence). The CDR3 spells CASSQLGLDSEQYF. DNA of the CDR3: TGTGCCAGCAGCCAATTAGGACTAGATAGCGAGCAGTACTTC.

The genes are TRBV4-1 and TRBJ2-3; D gene uncertain. CDR3 length equals 17 residues. V shed 4 bases and J shed 1 base, with 18 bases lying between them. Germline V gene data show CDR1 as MGHRA and CDR2 as YSYEKL. CDR3 region: CASSRKIEPAGTDTQYF. Here the CDR3 DNA reads TGCGCCAGCAGCCGTAAGATAGAACCCGCTGGCACAGATACGCAGTATTTT.

The chain combines TRBV7-9 with TRBJ1-3; perhaps TRBD1 as D (6 bases). CDR3 size: 16 residues. Germline lookup yields CDR1 SEHNR and CDR2 FQNEAQ (reference sequence). Trimming left V 3 bases short and J 3 bases short, with 15 bases between. The CDR3 region is CASSFWAGEFGNTIYF. DNA of the CDR3: TGTGCCAGCAGCTTTTGGGCAGGGGAATTTGGAAACACCATATATTTT.

The V and J genes are TRBV15 and TRBJ2-5; D is undetermined. Per the germline V gene, CDR1 is LNHNV and CDR2 is YYDKDF (reference sequence). The V end was cut by 0 bases, the J end by 2 bases, with 4 bases between. The CDR3 runs to 13 residues. The CDR3 loop reads CATSRDLQETQYF. The CDR3 DNA reads as TGTGCCACCAGCAGAGATCTTCAAGAGACCCAGTACTTC. Filled out from reference TRBV15 and TRBJ2-5, the complete variable domain reads DAMVIQNPRYQVTQFGKPVTLSCSQTLNHNVMYWYQQKSSQAPKLLFHYYDKDFNNEADTPDNFQSRRPNTSFCFLDIRSPGLGDTAMYLCATSRDLQETQYFGPGTRLLVL.

The genes are TRBV5-1 and TRBJ1-1; D possibly corresponds to TRBD1 (6 bases). The germline V and J ends were trimmed by 2 bases and 4 bases, with 12 bases remaining between them. The germline gives CDR1 SGHRS, CDR2 YFSETQ. CDR3 length: 14 amino acids. CDR3 sequence: CASSFAQGRTEAFF. In nucleotides, the CDR3 is TGCGCCAGCAGCTTCGCACAGGGTCGCACTGAAGCTTTCTTT.

This clone is a singleton in its sample. V and J are TRBV3-1 (or the pseudogene TRBV3-2) and TRBJ2-1, with 13 bases identical to TRBD2. Germline CDR1 LGHDT, CDR2 YNNKEL (reference sequence). The trim removed 4 bases at V and 5 bases at J, leaving 2 bases unmatched. CDR3 length: 15 amino acids. The DNA of the CDR3 is TGTGCCAGCAGCCGGACTAGCGGGAGAGACAATGAGCAGTTCTTC. This translates into CASSRTSGRDNEQFF.

V is TRBV7-9 and J is TRBJ2-5; D not certain. V gave up 0 bases and J gave up 5 bases, with 7 bases separating them. CDR1 SEHNR and CDR2 FQNEAQ come from the germline V gene (reference sequence). The CDR3 is 13 residues long. CDR3 region: CASSLAQLETQYF. For the CDR3, the DNA is TGTGCCAGCAGCTTAGCTCAACTCGAGACCCAGTACTTC. Full variable domain (remainder filled in from reference TRBV7-9 and TRBJ2-5): DTGVSQNPRHKITKRGQNVTFRCDPISEHNRLYWYRQTLGQGPEFLTYFQNEAQLEKSRLLSDRFSAERPKGSFSTLEIQRTEQGDSAMYLCASSLAQLETQYFGPGTRLLVL.